This TCR beta chain was recovered during a study of blood T cell dynamics during melanoma immunotherapy. General study findings and limits: At W3, later disease-control patients showed bifurcated PBMC repertoire changes, unlike progressors.

Here immunoSEQ multiplex PCR was the method, and the copy in TCRdb shows in-frame clones only, minus some. The sample comprises about 22,000 clones, roughly 89% of which are singletons, and roughly 1.2% rests with the top ten. Documented time point: pre-treatment baseline. The ends were cut back, 6 bases at V and 8 bases at J, with 11 bases in the middle. The CDR3 length is 13 residues. The germline CDR1 and CDR2 sequences are MDHEN and SYDVKM. Only a few counts were recorded for this clone. The antigen is not known. Sequenced here: blood, sampled from a patient treated with checkpoint blockade. The rearrangement links TRBV28 to TRBJ1-6, with a weak D call TRBD1 (6 bases). The TCR comes from a human donor with melanoma. CDR3 coding DNA: TGTGCCAGCAGGGAGACAGGAGATTCACCCCTCCACTTT. Translated: CASRETGDSPLHF.